These 30 T cell receptor beta chains were sequenced from one sample in a study of graft-versus-host responses after intestinal transplantation. The repertoire was sequenced with immunoSEQ multiplex PCR; TCRdb's copy has only in-frame clones and lacks some. Here the sample spans 9,000 to 13,000 clones, 85% to 95% being singletons. Sequenced material: PBMCs, taken around 44 days after intestinal transplantation. These TCRs come from a human patient who received an intestinal transplant, so some T cells may come from the graft donor.

This clone was counted a single time. The chain employs TRBV20-1 and TRBJ2-7; TRBD1 is a possible D gene (5 bases). The germline V and J ends were trimmed by 6 bases and 3 bases, with 9 bases remaining between them. Germline lookup yields CDR1 DFQATT and CDR2 SNEGSKA (reference sequence). The CDR3 sequence is 11 residues long. DNA for the CDR3: TGCAGTGCCCCCACAGGCTACGAGCAGTACTTC. Encoded protein: CSAPTGYEQYF.

This chain links TRBV29-1 with TRBJ2-5; D unresolved. Germline V gene data show CDR1 as SQVTM and CDR2 as ANQGSEA. This CDR3 region has 12 residues. V lost 4 bases to trimming and J lost 5 bases, with 11 bases between them. CDR3 DNA sequence: TGCAGCGTTGGGCAGGTGGGGGAGACCCAGTACTTC. This gives the protein CSVGQVGETQYF.

The genes are TRBV2 and TRBJ1-2; 9 bases match TRBD1. This CDR3 contains 13 residues. V dropped 4 bases and J dropped 5; count of bases not matched to a gene: 2. Germline CDR1 is SNHLY and CDR2 is FYNNEI. The CDR3 protein is CASSGGQGYGYTF. The CDR3 nucleotides read TGTGCCAGCAGTGGGGGACAGGGATATGGCTACACCTTC.

This clone was observed a few times. The CDR3 protein is CASSESRQGAYEQYF. The CDR3 DNA reads TGCGCCAGCAGTGAGAGCCGACAGGGCGCGTACGAGCAGTACTTC. The rearrangement links TRBV10-1 to TRBJ2-7; the match to TRBD1 covers 7 bases. The CDR3 is 15 residues long. The V gene end was trimmed by 2 bases and the J gene end by 4 bases; junction bases not matched to a gene: 8. In germline, CDR1 is WNHNN, CDR2 SYGVQD (reference sequence).

The chain couples TRBV6-1 to TRBJ2-7; the match to TRBD2 covers 9 bases. CDR1 and CDR2 from the germline V gene are MNHNS and SASEGT. After removal of 6 bases from V and 2 bases from J, the junction contained 5 bases not matched to a gene. CDR3 length: 14 amino acids. CDR3 sequence reads: CASRKGLAAYEQYF. CDR3 DNA: TGTGCCAGCAGAAAGGGACTAGCAGCCTACGAGCAGTACTTC.

The rearrangement links TRBV11-2 to TRBJ2-7; D unresolved. The CDR3 has 12 residues. The germline V gene encodes CDR1 SGHAT and CDR2 FQNNGV. V lost 5 bases and J 5 bases, leaving 10 bases between the germline ends. CDR3 DNA: TGTGCCAGCAGCGGGCCACTTCACGAGCAGTACTTC. Translation gives CASSGPLHEQYF.

V is TRBV7-3 and J is TRBJ1-4; 7 nucleotides agree with TRBD1. The germline gives CDR1 SGHTA, CDR2 FQGTGA. The CDR3 runs 15 residues. With 0 bases clipped from V and 7 bases from J, the junction kept 5 bases outside the gene matches. The CDR3, as DNA: TGTGCCAGCAGCTTAACCGGGACAGCGGGTGAAAAACTGTTTTTT. Translating it yields CASSLTGTAGEKLFF.

The chain combines TRBV6-5 with TRBJ1-1; no firm D call. Germline V gene lookup returns CDR1 MNHEY and CDR2 SVGAGI. CDR3 length: 13 amino acids. V dropped 2 bases and J dropped 8 bases, with 12 bases sitting between them. The DNA for the CDR3 is TGTGCCAGCAGTTACATAGCCCAGAGAGAAGCTTTCTTT. Protein product: CASSYIAQREAFF.

The chain employs TRBV4-1 and TRBJ1-5; D unclear. Trimming removed 1 base from V and 4 bases from J, with 5 bases in between. The V gene's germline CDR1 is MGHRA and CDR2 YSYEKL. The CDR3 length is 13 residues. Here the CDR3 reads CASSQGRNQPQHF. The CDR3 coding sequence is TGCGCCAGCAGCCAAGGCCGAAATCAGCCCCAGCATTTT.

V and J are TRBV13 and TRBJ2-7; 14 bases are a match to TRBD2. The germline gives CDR1 PRHDT, CDR2 FYEKMQ (reference sequence). This CDR3 contains 20 residues. Trimming cost V 5 bases and J 2 bases; bases outside gene matches: 17. CDR3: CASSPRGEGLAGDGAYEQYF. CDR3 bases: TGTGCCAGCAGCCCCCGAGGGGAGGGACTAGCGGGGGATGGAGCCTACGAGCAGTACTTC.

The genes are TRBV5-4 and TRBJ2-1; TRBD1 aligns across 8 bases. V shed 7 bases and J 8 bases; nucleotides not matched to a gene: 8. Germline V gene sequence: CDR1 SGHNT, CDR2 YYREEE (reference sequence). The CDR3 runs to 13 residues. The CDR3 region has the DNA TGTGCCAGCCTCGGACAGGGTCAGGATGAGCAGTTCTTC. It encodes CASLGQGQDEQFF.

This sequence joins TRBV6-1 and TRBJ2-2, with TRBD1 identical over 8 bases. The V and J ends lost 6 bases and 6 bases, in that order; junction bases with no gene match: 9. The CDR3 spans 15 residues. The germline gives CDR1 MNHNS, CDR2 SASEGT. CDR3 bases: TGTGCCAGCAGACGAGACAGGGGAGTTTCCGGGGAGCTGTTTTTT. Translating gives CASRRDRGVSGELFF.

The chain recombines TRBV29-1 with TRBJ1-2, with a weak D call TRBD1 (5 bases). The germline V gene encodes CDR1 SQVTM and CDR2 ANQGSEA. This CDR3 region has 13 residues. Trimming stripped 5 bases from V and 6 bases from J, with 16 bases between. CDR3 sequence: CSVPLGGEDGYTF. The CDR3 bases are TGCAGCGTTCCTCTTGGAGGGGAGGATGGCTACACCTTC. Full variable domain (rest looked up from reference TRBV29-1 and TRBJ1-2): SAVISQKPSRDICQRGTSLTIQCQVDSQVTMMFWYRQQPGQSLTLIATANQGSEATYESGFVIDKFPISRPNLTFSTLTVSNMSPEDSSIYLCSVPLGGEDGYTFGSGTRLTVV.

The CDR3 sequence is CASTLAGGPFETQYF. The DNA for the CDR3 is TGTGCCAGCACACTAGCGGGGGGGCCATTTGAGACCCAGTACTTC. The chain couples TRBV7-2 to TRBJ2-5; TRBD2 matches 13 bases. The germline gives CDR1 SGHTA, CDR2 FQGNSA. The length of the CDR3 is 15 residues. Unmatched junction bases numbered 7, after V lost 7 bases and J lost 5 bases.

The V gene is TRBV18, the J gene TRBJ2-5, with D uncertain. With 1 base removed from V and 2 bases from J, the gap between germline ends came to 11 bases. The CDR3 contains 15 residues. Germline values: CDR1 KGHSH, CDR2 LQKENI. In nucleotides, the CDR3 is TGTGCCAGCTCACCACTCGAACAGCTTCAAGAGACCCAGTACTTC. Its protein is CASSPLEQLQETQYF.

The chain couples TRBV7-9 to TRBJ1-2; TRBD1 might be the D (5 bases). Trimming shortened V by 4 bases and J by 7 bases, and 13 bases separated the two germline ends. Germline lookup yields CDR1 SEHNR and CDR2 FQNEAQ (reference sequence). The CDR3 extends over 13 amino acids. The CDR3 DNA is TGTGCCAGCAGCTCTTACGGGACGGGTGGCTACACCTTC. The encoded protein is CASSSYGTGGYTF.

V and J are TRBV18 and TRBJ1-5; D gene uncertain. CDR3 size: 16 residues. V was shortened by 3 bases and J by 0 bases, with 12 bases between the two germline ends. The V gene's germline CDR1 is KGHSH and CDR2 LQKENI. CDR3 in DNA: TGTGCCAGCTCACCGATGGCATTTGTTAGCAATCAGCCCCAGCATTTT. As protein: CASSPMAFVSNQPQHF. Together with reference TRBV18 and TRBJ1-5, the CDR3 gives the full variable domain: NAGVMQNPRHLVRRRGQEARLRCSPMKGHSHVYWYRQLPEEGLKFMVYLQKENIIDESGMPKERFSAEFPKEGPSILRIQQVVRGDSAAYFCASSPMAFVSNQPQHFGDGTRLSIL.

The chain joins TRBV5-1 to TRBJ2-7, with D uncertain. CDR3 length equals 13 residues. CDR1 is SGHRS, CDR2 YFSETQ, per germline. V shed 4 bases and J shed 7 bases, with 15 bases lying between them. The CDR3 protein is CASSPAARVEQYF. The CDR3 nucleotides read TGCGCCAGCAGCCCCGCCGCCCGAGTAGAGCAGTACTTC.

The rearrangement joins TRBV5-1 to TRBJ2-4, with 8 bases aligning to TRBD2. The J segment lost 0 bases and the V segment lost 4 bases, leaving 9 bases of the junction unmatched. Germline CDR1 and CDR2: SGHRS and YFSETQ. This CDR3 contains 17 residues. Here the CDR3 reads CASSPTPGLGAKNIQYF. The CDR3 DNA follows: TGCGCCAGCAGCCCGACACCGGGACTAGGAGCCAAAAACATTCAGTACTTC.

CDR3 region: CSARDPGGYTF. As DNA, the CDR3 is TGCAGTGCTAGAGATCCGGGAGGCTACACCTTC. The rearrangement links TRBV20-1 to TRBJ1-2; D not certain. The CDR3 consists of 11 residues. Trimming left V 0 bases short and J 8 bases short, with 7 bases between. Germline CDR1 DFQATT, CDR2 SNEGSKA (reference sequence).

The chain joins TRBV4-1 to TRBJ2-5; D is possibly TRBD1 (5 bases). This CDR3 spans 13 amino acids. The germline V and J ends were trimmed by 4 bases and 5 bases, with 11 bases remaining between them. Germline CDR1 reads MGHRA; CDR2 reads YSYEKL. The CDR3 protein is CASSLLRAETQYF. CDR3 in DNA: TGCGCCAGCAGCCTCCTCAGGGCGGAGACCCAGTACTTC.

Only a few counts were recorded for this clone. This chain joins TRBV5-4 and TRBJ2-7; TRBD1 aligns across 9 bases. Germline V lookup: CDR1 SGHNT, CDR2 YYREEE (reference sequence). The CDR3 sequence is 14 residues long. V was pared by 4 bases and J by 5 bases, with 7 bases of the junction left unmatched. CDR3 sequence (DNA): TGTGCCAGCAGCGCCCGGGACAGGGACAACGAGCAGTACTTC. Protein sequence: CASSARDRDNEQYF. The full variable domain, its missing parts supplied by reference TRBV5-4 and TRBJ2-7, is ETGVTQSPTHLIKTRGQQVTLRCSSQSGHNTVSWYQQALGQGPQFIFQYYREEENGRGNFPPRFSGLQFPNYSSELNVNALELDDSALYLCASSARDRDNEQYFGPGTRLTVT.

The chain couples TRBV15 to TRBJ1-1; unclear D gene. The CDR3 is 13 residues long. The V end was cut by 5 bases, the J end by 1 base, with 8 bases between. Germline V gene data show CDR1 as LNHNV and CDR2 as YYDKDF (reference sequence). The CDR3 DNA reads TGTGCCACCAGCCTCGAGAGGAACACTGAAGCTTTCTTT. It codes for CATSLERNTEAFF.

V and J are TRBV9 and TRBJ1-1; D may be TRBD1 (6 bases). From germline, CDR1 is SGDLS and CDR2 YYNGEE. V lost 4 bases and J lost 4, with 14 bases in between. The CDR3 loop spans 14 amino acids. CDR3 in amino acids: CASSQRGVGTEAFF. CDR3 sequence (DNA): TGTGCCAGCAGCCAAAGGGGGGTGGGCACTGAAGCTTTCTTT.

J is TRBJ2-3 and V is TRBV9; 10 nucleotides line up with TRBD2. V was clipped by 3 bases and J by 6 bases; unmatched bases: 4. The germline V gene encodes CDR1 SGDLS and CDR2 YYNGEE. This CDR3 is built from 14 residues. The CDR3 bases are TGTGCCAGCAGCGAGGAGACTAGCGGGGATACGCAGTATTTT. Translated: CASSEETSGDTQYF.

The count of this clone is one. The chain employs TRBV6-1 and TRBJ1-1; no firm D call. This CDR3 region has 13 residues. Germline V lookup: CDR1 MNHNS, CDR2 SASEGT. V lost 1 base and J lost 6, with 9 bases in between. CDR3 in DNA: TGTGCCAGCAGTGAAGTGTGGCCGCCTGAAGCTTTCTTT. Translating it yields CASSEVWPPEAFF.

The chain has TRBV9 and TRBJ1-1; D is unresolved. This CDR3 comprises 15 residues. Per the germline V gene, CDR1 is SGDLS and CDR2 is YYNGEE. Trimming cost V 4 bases and J 1 base, with 14 bases left between them. CDR3 sequence: CASSPRVQTNTEAFF. DNA for the CDR3: TGTGCCAGCAGCCCGCGTGTGCAGACGAACACTGAAGCTTTCTTT.

The J gene is TRBJ2-5, the V gene TRBV9; D is ambiguous. Per germline, CDR1 SGDLS and CDR2 YYNGEE. Deletions cut 0 bases from V and 1 base from J, with 10 bases between. This CDR3 region has 15 residues. In nucleotides, the CDR3 is TGTGCCAGCAGCGTAGCTGGGCAGACCCAAGAGACCCAGTACTTC. It specifies CASSVAGQTQETQYF.

This sequence joins TRBV10-3 and TRBJ1-1; D is perhaps TRBD1 (5 bases). This CDR3 has 14 amino acids. V dropped 4 bases and J dropped 11 bases, with 20 bases sitting between them. The V gene's germline CDR1 is ENHRY and CDR2 SYGVKD. CDR3 nucleotides: TGTGCCATCAGTGCCGGGGGGGAGGGCAGGTGGGCTTTCTTT. Protein product: CAISAGGEGRWAFF.

Written as DNA, the CDR3 is TGTGCCAGCAGCTTGGTTGGTCAGGGGGCTGCAATCTCTGGGGCCAACGTCCTGACTTTC. Amino acids: CASSLVGQGAAISGANVLTF. This chain connects TRBV5-4 to TRBJ2-6, with 8 bases matching TRBD1. Germline V CDR1 and CDR2: SGHNT, YYREEE (reference sequence). CDR3 length equals 20 residues. J gave up 0 bases and V 0 bases, and 11 bases lay outside the gene matches.